The present TCR beta chain was sequenced within a study of control samples from healthy donors and cancer patients. The CDR3 runs to 16 residues. The germline gives CDR1 MNHEY, CDR2 SMNVEV (reference sequence). V lost 5 bases, J lost 6 bases, and 23 bases lay in between. The protocol was immunoSEQ multiplex PCR, while the TCRdb copy is restricted to in-frame clones and leaves out a portion. The sample consists of 130,000 or so clones, roughly 92% of them appearing once. The receptor's source is a man between 18 and 35 years old in good health. Sequencing used blood. The J gene is TRBJ2-7, the V gene TRBV27, with D possibly TRBD2 on 6 matching bases. This CDR3 is CASSEGWRALSLEQYF. CDR3 DNA sequence: TGTGCCAGCAGTGAAGGGTGGAGGGCCCTTTCCCTCGAGCAGTACTTC.